What follows are 18 T cell receptor beta chains derived from one specimen sequenced in a study of cytomegalovirus exposure and HLA in healthy donors. Primers for the PCR totalled 60 Vbeta and 13 Jbeta. This table comes from immunoSEQ multiplex PCR, and its TCRdb copy is limited to in-frame clones, with some not included. The table includes about 150,000 clones, 60% to 85% detected once. The sequenced material came from PBMCs. All receptors come from a man aged 25-40 years in good health and CMV-seronegative.

The V call is TRBV5-1, the J call TRBJ1-5; 8 bases are shared with TRBD1. With V trimmed by 0 bases and J by 7 bases, 0 bases remained unmatched. The germline CDR1 and CDR2 sequences are SGHRS and YFSETQ. CDR3 size: 13 residues. Here the CDR3 reads CASSLGTGQPQHF. CDR3 coding DNA: TGCGCCAGCAGCTTGGGGACAGGGCAGCCCCAGCATTTT.

V and J are TRBV5-6 and TRBJ1-6; D not resolved. Germline CDR1 and CDR2: SGHDT and YYEEEE. This CDR3 contains 13 residues. With 0 bases removed from V and 8 bases from J, the gap between germline ends came to 6 bases. The chain's CDR3 is CASSLAGDSPLHF. In DNA, the CDR3 is TGTGCCAGCAGCTTGGCCGGGGATTCACCCCTCCACTTT.

The rearrangement uses TRBV27 and TRBJ2-5, with TRBD2 identical over 10 bases. The ends lost 6 bases at V and 4 bases at J; junction bases unmatched: 2. The CDR3 runs 13 residues. Germline V lookup: CDR1 MNHEY, CDR2 SMNVEV (reference sequence). As DNA, the CDR3 is TGTGCCAGCAGCTCTAGCGGGAGAGAGACCCAGTACTTC. Translation: CASSSSGRETQYF.

A few counts support this clone. The chain couples TRBV15 to TRBJ1-5, with D hard to call. The CDR3 is 16 amino acids. V gave up 0 bases and J gave up 6 bases, with 15 bases separating them. Per the germline V gene, CDR1 is LNHNV and CDR2 is YYDKDF (reference sequence). The CDR3 coding sequence is TGTGCCACCAGCAGAGAGAATTCACTATTAGGTCAGCCCCAGCATTTT. Protein product: CATSRENSLLGQPQHF.

A few counts support this clone. This sequence joins TRBV5-5 and TRBJ2-2; 9 positions agree with TRBD2. This CDR3 has 16 residues. V was pared by 4 bases and J by 3 bases, with 7 bases of the junction left unmatched. The germline CDR1 and CDR2 sequences are SGHKS and YYEKEE (reference sequence). The CDR3 protein is CASSRASGAHTGELFF. The CDR3 bases are TGTGCCAGCAGCAGGGCTAGCGGGGCCCACACCGGGGAGCTGTTTTTT.

This chain connects TRBV6-1 to TRBJ1-1; possible D gene TRBD1, 5 bases. Trimming cost V 6 bases and J 0 bases, with 11 bases left between them. Germline lookup yields CDR1 MNHNS and CDR2 SASEGT. The CDR3 spans 14 residues. The chain's CDR3 is CASSLAGMNTEAFF. The DNA for the CDR3 is TGTGCCAGCAGCTTGGCAGGGATGAACACTGAAGCTTTCTTT.

The V call is TRBV2, the J call TRBJ2-2, with TRBD1 identical over 7 bases. The J segment lost 2 bases and the V segment lost 4 bases, leaving 4 bases of the junction unmatched. CDR1 and CDR2 from the germline V gene are SNHLY and FYNNEI. This CDR3 contains 15 residues. The CDR3 bases are TGTGCCAGCAGTGGCGACAGGGAAAACACCGGGGAGCTGTTTTTT. This sequence encodes CASSGDRENTGELFF.

The chain carries TRBV14 and TRBJ2-3, with TRBD1 matching over 9 bases. V shed 6 bases, J shed 4 bases, and the junction held 11 bases outside the gene matches. Germline values: CDR1 SGHDN, CDR2 FVKESK. This CDR3 comprises 16 residues. Here the CDR3 DNA reads TGTGCCAGCAGTCCTCTAGCCGGGACAGGGCCAGATACGCAGTATTTT. Amino acids: CASSPLAGTGPDTQYF.

The chain links TRBV25-1 to TRBJ1-1; 8 bases are shared with TRBD1. This CDR3 has 13 amino acids. The germline V gene encodes CDR1 MGHDK and CDR2 SYGVNS. With 8 bases clipped from V and 0 bases from J, the junction kept 2 bases outside the gene matches. Here the CDR3 DNA reads TGTGCCAGCCTGGACAGGGTGAACACTGAAGCTTTCTTT. Translation: CASLDRVNTEAFF.

The chain has TRBV5-1 and TRBJ2-5; 8 nucleotides agree with TRBD2. The last part of the DNA fits TRBJ2-7 better; the J call may be wrong. The CDR3 is made up of 13 amino acids. Germline CDR1 SGHRS, CDR2 YFSETQ. CDR3 coding DNA: TGCGCCAGCAGCCCCGGGACTAGGTACGAGCAGTACTTC. It is translated as CASSPGTRYEQYF.

The rearrangement uses TRBV28 and TRBJ2-1, with 8 bases that match TRBD1. CDR1 and CDR2 from the germline V gene are MDHEN and SYDVKM. The J segment lost 11 bases and the V segment lost 7 bases, leaving 7 bases of the junction unmatched. The CDR3 is 12 residues long. In DNA, the CDR3 is TGTGCCAGCACAACGACAGGGGAAAAGCAGTTCTTC. This sequence encodes CASTTTGEKQFF.

This clone was observed a handful of times. The J gene is TRBJ2-3, the V gene TRBV9; TRBD1 matches 8 bases. Germline CDR1 SGDLS, CDR2 YYNGEE. CDR3 size: 15 residues. The V and J ends lost 4 bases and 3 bases, in that order; junction bases with no gene match: 7. The CDR3 sequence: CASSRQGKRTDTQYF. For the CDR3, the DNA is TGTGCCAGCAGCAGACAGGGGAAACGGACAGATACGCAGTATTTT.

The genes are TRBV7-9 and TRBJ2-1, with a possible D match to TRBD2 (6 bases). Per the germline V gene, CDR1 is SEHNR and CDR2 is FQNEAQ (reference sequence). The V and J ends lost 10 bases and 14 bases respectively, with 21 bases between them. The CDR3 covers 12 residues. CDR3 sequence: CATSGEAVAKFF. CDR3 sequence (DNA): TGTGCCACTTCGGGGGAGGCCGTGGCTAAGTTCTTC.

On this clone: A read error is possible here, since a much larger clone lies one base away. This chain links TRBV5-6 with TRBJ1-5; perhaps TRBD1 as D (6 bases). Trimming pared 2 bases from V and 4 bases from J, leaving 7 bases between. The CDR3 has 13 residues. Germline CDR1 SGHDT, CDR2 YYEEEE. CDR3 coding DNA: TGTGCCAGCAGCTTTACAGGGAATCAGCCCCAGCATTTT. Translation: CASSFTGNQPQHF.

The chain combines TRBV11-1 with TRBJ1-1, with 8 bases fitting TRBD1. Germline V gives CDR1 SGHAT, CDR2 FQDESV (reference sequence). The trim removed 1 base at V and 5 bases at J, leaving 3 bases unmatched. The CDR3 runs 14 residues. Here the CDR3 reads CASSLGTGWTEAFF. The CDR3 coding sequence is TGTGCCAGCAGCTTAGGGACAGGGTGGACTGAAGCTTTCTTT.

The chain has TRBV7-9 and TRBJ1-2; 8 nucleotides agree with TRBD1. The junction had 3 bases not matched to a gene; V was cut back by 3 bases and J by 3 bases. Looked up from germline, CDR1 is SEHNR and CDR2 is FQNEAQ (reference sequence). This CDR3 has 14 amino acids. The CDR3 DNA sequence: TGTGCCAGCAGCTTGCCGACAGGGGACTATGGCTACACCTTC. This sequence encodes CASSLPTGDYGYTF. The full variable domain, with the rest looked up from reference TRBV7-9 and TRBJ1-2, is DTGVSQNPRHKITKRGQNVTFRCDPISEHNRLYWYRQTLGQGPEFLTYFQNEAQLEKSRLLSDRFSAERPKGSFSTLEIQRTEQGDSAMYLCASSLPTGDYGYTFGSGTRLTVV.

The V call is TRBV7-9, the J call TRBJ1-5; a possible D gene is TRBD1 (6 bases). Germline assignment: CDR1 SEHNR and CDR2 FQNEAQ (reference sequence). Deletions cut 5 bases from V and 5 bases from J, with 16 bases between. The CDR3 extends over 15 amino acids. DNA for the CDR3: TGTGCCAGCAGCGAGACCGGGGCAGGGGATCAGCCCCAGCATTTT. This sequence encodes CASSETGAGDQPQHF.

This rearrangement joins TRBV28 to TRBJ2-7; a possible D gene is TRBD1 (6 bases). V was trimmed by 10 bases and J by 6 bases, leaving 19 bases between them. From germline, CDR1 is MDHEN and CDR2 SYDVKM. CDR3 size: 13 residues. The CDR3: CAIKGDSRGEQYF. CDR3 DNA: TGTGCCATCAAGGGTGACAGCAGGGGCGAGCAGTACTTC.